Following are 21 T cell receptor beta chains from one sample sequenced in a study of shared clonotypes between healthy human individuals. Using immunoSEQ multiplex PCR, the repertoire was profiled, and TCRdb retains in-frame clones only, with some absent. Among some 470,000 clones listed, 76% were seen once. The sequencing sample was made of PBMCs. These receptors were taken from a woman in her forties in good health. Some clones in this sample may be carry-over from other donors' samples.

As regards this clone: This may stem from a read error, because a much larger clone lies one nucleotide away. The chain carries TRBV28 and TRBJ2-6; D uncertain. Per the germline V gene, CDR1 is MDHEN and CDR2 is SYDVKM. The ends were cut back, 2 bases at V and 2 bases at J, with 10 bases in the middle. This CDR3 has 16 amino acids. CDR3 region: CASSLRPITGANVLTF. CDR3 sequence (DNA): TGTGCCAGCAGTTTAAGGCCCATAACTGGGGCCAACGTCCTGACTTTC.

The gene calls are TRBV10-3 and TRBJ2-5, with D perhaps TRBD2 (6 bases). V dropped 0 bases and J dropped 5 bases, with 16 bases sitting between them. This CDR3 has 16 residues. Germline V lookup: CDR1 ENHRY, CDR2 SYGVKD. The DNA for the CDR3 is TGTGCCATCAGTGAGTCGGGAGGCGGGGCAGGGGAGACCCAGTACTTC. This gives the protein CAISESGGGAGETQYF.

This clone was found once. The J gene is TRBJ2-2, the V gene TRBV18; either TRBD1 or TRBD2 may fit D (5 bases each). V lost 3 bases to trimming and J lost 0 bases, with 17 bases between them. Germline V gene lookup returns CDR1 KGHSH and CDR2 LQKENI. The CDR3 has 18 amino acids. The CDR3 DNA reads TGTGCCAGCTCACCCCGGGACGTTCATCGGACGAACACCGGGGAGCTGTTTTTT. Its protein product is CASSPRDVHRTNTGELFF.

This clone was recorded at least ten times. The rearrangement links TRBV27 to TRBJ1-2; D not certain. CDR1 is MNHEY, CDR2 SMNVEV, per germline (reference sequence). V was clipped by 2 bases and J by 10 bases, with 14 bases between them. The CDR3 consists of 13 residues. CDR3 in amino acids: CASSLGYPGVYTF. The CDR3 DNA reads as TGTGCCAGCAGTTTAGGGTACCCAGGCGTCTACACCTTC.

This clone was observed many times. CDR3 sequence: CASSPRSGEKLFF. The CDR3 DNA sequence: TGTGCCAGCAGCCCCCGCTCGGGTGAAAAACTGTTTTTT. This rearrangement joins TRBV2 to TRBJ1-4; D call uncertain. Germline assignment: CDR1 SNHLY and CDR2 FYNNEI. This CDR3 is 13 amino acids long. V lost 6 bases and J lost 7, with 12 bases in between. Supplemented by reference TRBV2 and TRBJ1-4, the full variable domain reads EPEVTQTPSHQVTQMGQEVILRCVPISNHLYFYWYRQILGQKVEFLVSFYNNEISEKSEIFDDQFSVERPDGSNFTLKIRSTKLEDSAMYFCASSPRSGEKLFFGSGTQLSVL.

The rearrangement uses TRBV4-2 and TRBJ1-5, with D unclear. Germline CDR1 and CDR2: LGHNA and YNFKEQ. This CDR3 contains 19 residues. Trimming removed 5 bases at V and 0 bases at J, with 23 bases between. This CDR3 reads CASSYQSGPGLYSNQPQHF. CDR3 coding DNA: TGTGCCAGCAGCTACCAAAGCGGCCCCGGATTATATAGCAATCAGCCCCAGCATTTT.

In its sample, this clone was seen once. The J gene is TRBJ2-3, the V gene TRBV5-4; D is ambiguous. Germline V lookup: CDR1 SGHNT, CDR2 YYREEE (reference sequence). Trimming left V 4 bases short and J 5 bases short, with 14 bases between. The CDR3 is made up of 14 amino acids. The chain's CDR3 is CASSPSPVLDTQYF. CDR3 in DNA: TGTGCCAGCAGCCCTAGTCCGGTATTAGATACGCAGTATTTT.

This clone was counted at least ten times. At the DNA level, this CDR3 is encoded by other sequences in the same sample as well. The CDR3 here is CASSLNVNTEAFF. For the CDR3, the DNA is TGTGCCAGCAGCTTAAATGTGAACACTGAAGCTTTCTTT. The J gene is TRBJ1-1, the V gene TRBV7-3; D gene uncertain. Germline V gives CDR1 SGHTA, CDR2 FQGTGA. The CDR3 runs to 13 residues. The germline V and J ends were trimmed by 1 base and 0 bases, with 3 bases remaining between them.

This clone was detected only a few times. The chain recombines TRBV5-6 with TRBJ2-1; 10 bases match TRBD2. Trimming at V came to 0 bases and at J to 2 bases, leaving 2 bases not matched to a gene. The germline gives CDR1 SGHDT, CDR2 YYEEEE. The CDR3 loop spans 16 amino acids. CDR3 DNA: TGTGCCAGCAGCTTGGGGGGACTAGCGCCCTACAATGAGCAGTTCTTC. This codes for CASSLGGLAPYNEQFF.

The chain is built from TRBV9 and TRBJ2-2; tentative D call: TRBD1 (6 bases). The CDR3 sequence is 18 residues long. Germline V CDR1 and CDR2: SGDLS, YYNGEE. Trimming stripped 0 bases from V and 1 base from J, with 16 bases between. The CDR3, as DNA: TGTGCCAGCAGCGTAGCGTTTCAGGGGCGCAAGAACACCGGGGAGCTGTTTTTT. Protein: CASSVAFQGRKNTGELFF.

The V and J genes are TRBV6-1 and TRBJ2-1; 7 bases map to TRBD2. The germline gives CDR1 MNHNS, CDR2 SASEGT. The J segment lost 0 bases and the V segment lost 9 bases, leaving 2 bases of the junction unmatched. The CDR3 is 13 amino acids. The CDR3 loop reads CASRDYSYNEQFF. In DNA, the CDR3 is TGTGCCAGTAGGGACTACTCCTACAATGAGCAGTTCTTC.

This chain uses TRBV4-1 with TRBJ2-1; 16 bases agree with TRBD2. Trimming took 3 bases from V and 6 from J; bases not matched to a gene: 5. This CDR3 has 17 residues. The V gene's germline CDR1 is MGHRA and CDR2 YSYEKL. The CDR3 sequence: CASSHGTSGRAGNEQFF. The CDR3 DNA sequence: TGCGCCAGCAGCCACGGGACTAGCGGGAGGGCCGGCAATGAGCAGTTCTTC.

This rearrangement joins TRBV4-2 to TRBJ1-2, with 12 bases identical to TRBD1. The CDR3 contains 17 residues. Looked up from germline, CDR1 is LGHNA and CDR2 is YNFKEQ. J gave up 4 bases and V 4 bases, and 10 bases lay outside the gene matches. The CDR3 reads CASSPRDRGPRGYGYTF. DNA of the CDR3: TGTGCCAGCAGCCCCCGGGACAGGGGGCCCCGAGGCTATGGCTACACCTTC.

The chain is built from TRBV5-1 and TRBJ1-1; D uncertain. The CDR3 contains 14 residues. Germline V gives CDR1 SGHRS, CDR2 YFSETQ. V was clipped by 5 bases and J by 4 bases, with 15 bases between them. Here the CDR3 reads CASRTVLSSTEAFF. The CDR3 bases are TGCGCCAGCAGGACGGTGTTAAGCAGCACTGAAGCTTTCTTT.

This chain uses TRBV5-1 with TRBJ2-1; D ambiguous. Germline assignment: CDR1 SGHRS and CDR2 YFSETQ. CDR3 size: 15 residues. V lost 0 bases and J lost 1, with 8 bases in between. CDR3 DNA: TGCGCCAGCAGCTTGGTGGCGAGTTCCTACAATGAGCAGTTCTTC. Translated, it gives CASSLVASSYNEQFF.

V gene TRBV7-3 combines with J gene TRBJ2-1, with TRBD1 matching over 8 bases. Germline loops: CDR1 SGHTA, CDR2 FQGTGA. This CDR3 has 13 residues. Trimming at V came to 8 bases and at J to 4 bases, leaving 4 bases not matched to a gene. The CDR3 DNA follows: TGTGCCAGCGGGACAGGTATTTACAATGAGCAGTTCTTC. It specifies CASGTGIYNEQFF.

Turning to this clone: The same CDR3 can be traced to other DNA sequences in this sample. This chain joins TRBV9 and TRBJ1-2; TRBD1 agrees at 7 bases. The germline gives CDR1 SGDLS, CDR2 YYNGEE. The CDR3 extends over 14 amino acids. The junction had 4 bases not matched to a gene; V was cut back by 2 bases and J by 3 bases. CDR3 region: CASSVGRGDYGYTF. The DNA for the CDR3 is TGTGCCAGCAGCGTTGGCAGGGGGGACTATGGCTACACCTTC.

The chain is built from TRBV5-1 and TRBJ1-5; 11 bases are a match to TRBD1. The J segment lost 4 bases and the V segment lost 4 bases, leaving 4 bases of the junction unmatched. The length of the CDR3 is 15 residues. Germline assignment: CDR1 SGHRS and CDR2 YFSETQ. The CDR3 DNA follows: TGCGCCAGCAGCACCGGGACAGGGGGGAATCAGCCCCAGCATTTT. The encoded protein is CASSTGTGGNQPQHF. Combining the CDR3 with reference TRBV5-1 and TRBJ1-5 gives the whole variable domain KAGVTQTPRYLIKTRGQQVTLSCSPISGHRSVSWYQQTPGQGLQFLFEYFSETQRNKGNFPGRFSGRQFSNSRSEMNVSTLELGDSALYLCASSTGTGGNQPQHFGDGTRLSIL.

This clone was observed a few times. A read error likely explains this, since a far larger clone differs by one base. Other DNA sequences of this sample code for an identical CDR3. The CDR3 region is CASSQDEGGHQPQHF. The CDR3 DNA is TGTGCCAGCAGCCAAGATGAGGGGGGCCACCAGCCCCAGCATTTT. The rearrangement joins TRBV4-2 to TRBJ1-5; TRBD1 is a possible D gene (6 bases). Germline values: CDR1 LGHNA, CDR2 YNFKEQ. The V end lost 0 bases, the J end lost 7 bases, and 13 bases lay between the germline ends. The CDR3 length is 15 residues.

The V and J genes are TRBV11-2 and TRBJ2-1; 13 bases align to TRBD2. The CDR3 is 15 residues long. Trimming cost V 5 bases and J 8 bases; bases outside gene matches: 6. Germline CDR1 SGHAT, CDR2 FQNNGV. CDR3 sequence (DNA): TGTGCCAGCAGCCCGGGACTAGCGGGAATAGATGAGCAGTTCTTC. This codes for CASSPGLAGIDEQFF. The complete variable domain, with remaining parts taken from reference TRBV11-2 and TRBJ2-1, reads EAGVAQSPRYKIIEKRQSVAFWCNPISGHATLYWYQQILGQGPKLLIQFQNNGVVDDSQLPKDRFSAERLKGVDSTLKIQPAKLEDSAVYLCASSPGLAGIDEQFFGPGTRLTVL.

The CDR3 reads CASSHRGPPDGYTF. CDR3 bases: TGCGCCAGCAGCCATCGGGGGCCGCCGGATGGCTACACCTTC. The chain has TRBV4-1 and TRBJ1-2, with D perhaps TRBD1 (6 bases). The germline V and J ends were trimmed by 3 bases and 6 bases, with 14 bases remaining between them. Germline CDR1 and CDR2: MGHRA and YSYEKL. The CDR3 extends over 14 amino acids.